This T cell receptor beta chain comes out of a study of Graves' ophthalmopathy and Graves' hyperthyroidism. The study, taken as a whole, reports: Ophthalmopathy progression predictions by the model showed around 72% specificity and about 71% sensitivity.

For repertoire sequencing, the TCR beta CDR3 regions were amplified from RNA transcripts. HTBI-primed first-round RT-PCR preceded second-round multiplex PCR. TCRdb reprocessed the multiplex PCR reads via MiXCR and lists one record per CDR3 protein. The repertoire consists of roughly 50,000 distinct CDR3 sequences, with more than 40% occurring once and the leading ten covering roughly 5%. Comment on this clonotype: Its target is unknown. It may be a read error: a sequence one base away is much more abundant.

Per the germline V gene, CDR1 is SEHNR and CDR2 is FQNEAQ (reference sequence). With 6 bases clipped from V and 3 bases from J, the junction kept 7 bases outside the gene matches. The CDR3 length is 15 residues. The chain recombines TRBV7-9 with TRBJ2-7, with TRBD1 identical over 11 bases. The TCR was taken from an adult woman with Graves' ophthalmopathy. Sequenced input: peripheral blood. The CDR3 DNA reads TGTGCCAGCAGTTTTTCGGGACAGGGGGACTACGAGCAGTACTTC. Translated, it gives CASSFSGQGDYEQYF.